This T cell receptor (beta chain) was sequenced during a study of blood T cell repertoires in COVID-19. Profiling relied on immunoSEQ multiplex PCR, and the TCRdb table lists in-frame clones only, not all of them. The repertoire consists of hundreds of thousands of clones, with about nine tenths occurring once and the leading ten covering approximately 2%. For recovered donors of Cohort 3, there were two negative PCRs, clearance, or symptom resolution. Germline V CDR1 and CDR2: LGHDT, YNNKEL (reference sequence). This CDR3 has 13 amino acids. J gave up 4 bases and V 7 bases, and 5 bases lay outside the gene matches.

The receptor was derived from a woman between 18 and 29 years old who had recovered from COVID-19. The chain joins TRBV3-1 (or the pseudogene TRBV3-2) to TRBJ1-1, with 8 bases fitting TRBD1. Input material: PBMCs or T cells enriched from blood (not recorded which). The CDR3 protein is CASTRDRGTEAFF. Here the CDR3 DNA reads TGTGCCAGCACCCGTGACAGGGGCACTGAAGCTTTCTTT.